Reported below is one TCR beta chain. In germline, CDR1 is MNHEY, CDR2 SMNVEV (reference sequence). V was clipped by 3 bases and J by 4 bases, with 12 bases between them. The CDR3 is 14 amino acids. This record belongs to a study of CD8 T cells in Susac syndrome. A quantity of about 0.5 to 1 ug RNA underwent reverse transcription using random hexamers. An immunoSEQ multiplex PCR amplified TCR beta CDR3 over 54 Vbeta and 13 Jbeta. One entry per CDR3 protein results from TCRdb running MiXCR on the immunoSEQ multiplex PCR reads. The sample has under 200,000 distinct CDR3 sequences; 95% are singletons. The source of this sequence is a human donor with Susac syndrome. This sequence joins TRBV27 and TRBJ1-1; a weak D match, TRBD1 (6 bases). Material for sequencing was CD8+ T cells from PBMCs. The CDR3 sequence: CASSFSPQGTEAFF. The DNA of the CDR3 is TGTGCCAGCAGTTTTAGCCCACAGGGCACTGAAGCTTTCTTT.